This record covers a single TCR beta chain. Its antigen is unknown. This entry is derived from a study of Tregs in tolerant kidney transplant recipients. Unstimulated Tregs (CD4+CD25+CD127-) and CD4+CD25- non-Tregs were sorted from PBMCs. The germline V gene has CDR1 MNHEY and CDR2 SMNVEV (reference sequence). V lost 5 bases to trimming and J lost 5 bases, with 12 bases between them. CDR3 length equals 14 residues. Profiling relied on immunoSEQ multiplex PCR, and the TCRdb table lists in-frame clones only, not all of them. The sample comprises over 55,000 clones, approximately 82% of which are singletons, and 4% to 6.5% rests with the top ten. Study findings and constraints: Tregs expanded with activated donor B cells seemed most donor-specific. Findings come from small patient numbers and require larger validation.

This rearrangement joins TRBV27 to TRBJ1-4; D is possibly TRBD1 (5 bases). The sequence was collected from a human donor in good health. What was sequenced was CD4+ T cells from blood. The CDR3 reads CASSRSRANEKLFF. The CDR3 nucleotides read TGTGCCAGCAGTCGGTCCAGGGCAAATGAAAAACTGTTTTTT. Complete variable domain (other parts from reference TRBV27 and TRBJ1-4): EAQVTQNPRYLITVTGKKLTVTCSQNMNHEYMSWYRQDPGLGLRQIYYSMNVEVTDKGDVPEGYKVSRKEKRNFPLILESPSPNQTSLYFCASSRSRANEKLFFGSGTQLSVL.